Listed below are T cell receptor beta chains from one sample, sequenced in a study of response to subunit inactivated influenza vaccine. One entry per CDR3 protein, called by TCRdb with MiXCR from the RT-PCR reads. The table records about 570,000 distinct CDR3 sequences, about 12% of them present only once. The specimen comprised PBMCs from blood, sampled on the day of vaccination. The receptors were sampled from a middle-aged man who received an inactivated influenza vaccine. Both conserved end residues are part of each CDR3. D genes are given only for firm matches. Part of the rows lack a size; the others show once, few, many or a class for expanded clones.

d_gene	abundance	len	j_gene	v_gene	CDR3nt	CDR3aa
NA	NA	14	TRBJ2-3	TRBV5-1	TGCGCCAGCAGCCCGGAAGGACCTCTTCAAGCGCAGTATTTT	CASSPEGPLQAQYF
TRBD2	NA	13	TRBJ2-3	TRBV4-1	TGCGCCAGCAGCCTCGCGGGACTAGCTCAGCAGTATTTT	CASSLAGLAQQYF
TRBD1	NA	13	TRBJ2-2	TRBV12-3/TRBV12-4	TGTGCCAGCAGTTTTGGGACAGGGGGCAGGCTGTTTTTT	CASSFGTGGRLFF
NA	few	10	TRBJ2-3	TRBV2	TGTGCCAGCGGCTACGGTACGCAGTATTTT	CASGYGTQYF
NA	NA	14	TRBJ2-2	TRBV6-2/TRBV6-3	TGTGCCAGCAGTTACTCATCGATCGCCGGGGAGCTGTTTTTT	CASSYSSIAGELFF
TRBD1	NA	14	TRBJ1-1	TRBV29-1	TGCAGCGTGGAGGAACAGGGGGCGCGCACTGAAGCTTTCTTT	CSVEEQGARTEAFF
NA	few	13	TRBJ1-2	TRBV6-2/TRBV6-3	TGTGCCAGCAGTTACACCCGGGGCTATGGCTACACCTTC	CASSYTRGYGYTF
TRBD1	NA	15	TRBJ2-7	TRBV6-5	TGTGCCAGCAGTTACTCCCGGGACAGGGGCTACGAGCAGTACTTC	CASSYSRDRGYEQYF
TRBD2	NA	19	TRBJ2-6	TRBV2	TGTGCCAGCAGTGAAGGTTACGGAGCGGGAGGGACCGGGGCCAACGTCCTGACTTTC	CASSEGYGAGGTGANVLTF
NA	few	14	TRBJ2-7	TRBV5-1	TGCGCCAGCAGCTTGGTTCAGGGATCCCACGAGCAGTACTTC	CASSLVQGSHEQYF
TRBD1	NA	18	TRBJ2-6	TRBV11-2	TGTGCCAGCAGCGGGTGGACAGGGGCCAGCTCTGGGGCCAACGTCCTGACTTTC	CASSGWTGASSGANVLTF
NA	NA	13	TRBJ2-7	TRBV12-3/TRBV12-4	TGTGCCAGCAGTTGGCAACTCTCCTACGAGCAGTACTTC	CASSWQLSYEQYF
TRBD2	NA	17	TRBJ2-7	TRBV7-2	TGTGCCAGCAGCTCCACTACCGGGACTAGCGGGAGACCCGAGCAGTACTTC	CASSSTTGTSGRPEQYF
NA	few	15	TRBJ1-5	TRBV20-1	TGCAGTGCTAGAGAGCGGGGGGGACGCAATCAGCCCCAGCATTTT	CSARERGGRNQPQHF
NA	few	12	TRBJ2-4	TRBV12-3/TRBV12-4	TGTGCCAGCAGCCGGGACCAGGGCATTCAGTACTTC	CASSRDQGIQYF
NA	NA	14	TRBJ2-7	TRBV19	TGTGCCAGTAGCCGTCCGGGACGGACCTACGAGCAGTACTTC	CASSRPGRTYEQYF
NA	few	17	TRBJ1-5	TRBV12-3/TRBV12-4	TGTGCCAGCAGTTTAAGATTCCCAGGAACCAGCAATCAGCCCCAGCATTTT	CASSLRFPGTSNQPQHF
NA	many	15	TRBJ2-1	TRBV5-1	TGCGCCAGCAGGGAGGGGGCGATAGTCCACAATGAGCAGTTCTTC	CASREGAIVHNEQFF
TRBD2	NA	17	TRBJ2-3	TRBV5-1	TGCGCCAGCAGCCAACGAAGACTAGCGGGGGGGCTGGATACGCAGTATTTT	CASSQRRLAGGLDTQYF
NA	many	14	TRBJ1-1	TRBV5-6	TGTGCCAGCAGCTTCCAGGGAAGGTACACTGAAGCTTTCTTT	CASSFQGRYTEAFF
TRBD1	NA	15	TRBJ1-1	TRBV6-2/TRBV6-3	TGTGCCAGCAGTTACGGAGGGACAGCGAACACTGAAGCTTTCTTT	CASSYGGTANTEAFF
NA	NA	12	TRBJ1-4	TRBV20-1	TGCAGCGTACAGGTGGGGAATGAAAAACTGTTTTTT	CSVQVGNEKLFF
TRBD1	many	15	TRBJ2-5	TRBV28	TGTGCCAGCAGTTCAGACGGGGACAGGGGGGGGACCCAGTACTTC	CASSSDGDRGGTQYF
TRBD2	many	16	TRBJ2-1	TRBV4-2	TGTGCCAGCAGCATAGCGGGAGAGGAGGCCTACAATGAGCAGTTCTTC	CASSIAGEEAYNEQFF
NA	NA	13	TRBJ1-1	TRBV5-1	TGCGCCAGCAGCTTGGAGGGGCGCGGTGAAGCTTTCTTT	CASSLEGRGEAFF
TRBD1	many	14	TRBJ2-7	TRBV7-2	TGTGCCAGCAGCCCCAGGACAGGGGTGTACGAGCAGTACTTC	CASSPRTGVYEQYF
NA	few	15	TRBJ1-2	TRBV15	TGTGCCACCAGCAGAGTTAAAACAGGGCCTACTGGCTACACCTTC	CATSRVKTGPTGYTF
TRBD2	few	16	TRBJ2-2	TRBV9	TGTGCCAGCAGCGTAGTGGCGGGAGTCCTCACCGGGGAGCTGTTTTTT	CASSVVAGVLTGELFF
NA	NA	15	TRBJ1-5	TRBV5-6	TGTGCCAGCAGTTGGGGGGGCGCTGGGAATCAGCCCCAGCATTTT	CASSWGGAGNQPQHF
NA	NA	15	TRBJ2-7	TRBV19	TGTGCCAGTAGTATAAGGGCAGGGGGAGGTTACGAGCAGTACTTC	CASSIRAGGGYEQYF
TRBD1	few	19	TRBJ1-6	TRBV28	TGTGCCAGCAGTTTCGTGGCCCCTCAGGGGGCCTCCTATAATTCACCCCTCCACTTT	CASSFVAPQGASYNSPLHF
NA	NA	14	TRBJ2-7	TRBV20-1	TGCAGTGCTAGAGATGTTGGCACAACCTACGAGCAGTACTTC	CSARDVGTTYEQYF